This T cell receptor beta chain was captured in a study of molecular identifiers for immune sequencing clone quantification. TCRdb fed the PCR reads into MiXCR, producing one record per CDR3 protein. Here the sample spans approximately 590,000 distinct CDR3 sequences, about 25% being singletons. The CDR3 has 14 amino acids. V lost 3 bases and J lost 5, with 13 bases in between. Germline V gene sequence: CDR1 SGHTA, CDR2 FQGNSA. This clonotype was seen ten or more times. The source material was naive CD8+ T cells from blood, with Jurkat cell RNA spiked in. The subset here: FACS-sorted CD8+CD4-CCR7+CD45RA+ naive T cells. The receptor's source is a human donor in good health. Some libraries in this study had Jurkat cell RNA spiked in. V gene TRBV7-2 combines with J gene TRBJ1-1; a weak D match, TRBD1 (6 bases). The CDR3 spells CASSFSGAATEAFF. The CDR3 coding sequence is TGTGCCAGCAGCTTCTCGGGGGCGGCGACTGAAGCTTTCTTT.